The rows below give T cell receptor beta chains drawn from one sample of a study of blood T cell repertoires in COVID-19. Sequencing was performed with immunoSEQ multiplex PCR; in TCRdb, only in-frame clones are kept and a portion is missing. The repertoire holds nearly 200,000 clones, with less than 90% as singletons. What was sequenced was peripheral blood. All receptors come from a woman between 65 and 79 years old with acute or convalescent COVID-19. Both conserved end residues are trimmed from each CDR3. Each record gives: J gene, clone size, V gene, CDR3 protein. The size of a clone is reported for some rows only, either as once, few or many, or as a class for expanded clones.

TRBJ1-4	few	TRBV28	ASRERGPVYEKLF
TRBJ1-5	once	TRBV4-1	ASSQVSDYQPQH
TRBJ1-2	few	TRBV14	ASSQGTGTGGLGYT
TRBJ2-5	NA	TRBV28	ASKLVGRGETQY
TRBJ1-5	NA	TRBV6-2/TRBV6-3	ASSTGGAQPQH
TRBJ1-4	NA	TRBV12-5	ASGSQGGLVEKLF
TRBJ2-5	NA	TRBV9	ASSLTRTQETQY
TRBJ1-2	NA	TRBV24-1	ATSVNYGYT
TRBJ1-1	NA	TRBV18	ASSPPGQGRVPGAEAF
TRBJ2-7	NA	TRBV6-1	ASSEFFGRTYEQY
TRBJ2-6	NA	TRBV4-1	ASSQVSGRRSLRANVLT
TRBJ2-1	NA	TRBV9	ASSVGIWTGVAHGPQF
TRBJ2-5	NA	TRBV7-2	ASSLVAGEETQY
TRBJ1-1	NA	TRBV3-1/TRBV3-2	ASSQAGQGRYTEAF
TRBJ1-5	NA	TRBV5-6	ASSTRQFISNQPQH
TRBJ2-3	NA	TRBV5-4	ASSSGGESTDTQY
TRBJ1-3	NA	TRBV5-1	ASGTPGSGNTIY
TRBJ1-1	NA	TRBV10-1	ASRQGGSNTEAF
TRBJ2-1	NA	TRBV11-3	ASSSEFARAGSVEQF
TRBJ2-7	NA	TRBV28	ASSWSGSYEQY
TRBJ1-3	NA	TRBV3-1/TRBV3-2	ASSPDRGRRSGNTIY
TRBJ2-5	NA	TRBV5-6	ASSLAAGETQY
TRBJ1-2	NA	TRBV4-2	ASSQATTGGFDGYT
TRBJ2-7	NA	TRBV29-1	SVVGLVSHEQY
TRBJ1-1	NA	TRBV2	ASSDYSGGSTEAF
TRBJ2-1	NA	TRBV28	ASSSRQSYHNEQF
TRBJ2-7	NA	TRBV5-1	ASSSQAAGTDTYEQY
TRBJ2-5	NA	TRBV7-9	ASSTRTSGQETQY
TRBJ2-3	NA	TRBV11-3	ASSLDPIQGTQY
TRBJ2-4	NA	TRBV29-1	SVRGKLAKNIQY
TRBJ2-1	NA	TRBV12-5	ASGPGGAFGDEQF
TRBJ1-2	NA	TRBV2	ASSELETAYGYT
TRBJ2-6	once	TRBV11-2	ASSTWTGISSGANVLT
TRBJ1-1	NA	TRBV3-1/TRBV3-2	ASSQEGPGGGVVAF
TRBJ2-7	NA	TRBV6-2/TRBV6-3	ASSSWTSGTYEQY
TRBJ1-4	NA	TRBV4-1	ASSQGGGIATNEKLF
TRBJ1-4	NA	TRBV7-8	ASSHRRGTNEKLF
TRBJ2-7	NA	TRBV11-1	ASSSGQGISYEQY
TRBJ1-2	NA	TRBV5-1	ASSGGQGVYGYT
TRBJ1-5	NA	TRBV6-5	ASNRGHQPQH
TRBJ2-5	NA	TRBV15	ATSRGGSQETQY
TRBJ1-5	NA	TRBV5-5	ASSLVPTGANQPQH
TRBJ2-7	NA	TRBV3-1/TRBV3-2	ASSQGVGDDGYEQY
TRBJ2-2	few	TRBV7-9	ASSKGLAGVSVGELF
TRBJ2-1	NA	TRBV6-2/TRBV6-3	ASSTFPGQGRSSYNEQF
TRBJ1-5	many	TRBV7-9	ASSLGGPGWQPQH
TRBJ2-2	NA	TRBV5-1	ASSRDRGNTGELF
TRBJ2-7	many	TRBV29-1	SVERESSYEQY
TRBJ1-5	few	TRBV25-1	ASSQGAKHILWNQPQH
TRBJ1-4	NA	TRBV9	ASSETEGAGEKLF
TRBJ1-1	NA	TRBV18	ASSSYTSTGRNTEAF
TRBJ2-4	NA	TRBV3-1/TRBV3-2	ASSQVPGGSDKNIQY
TRBJ1-4	NA	TRBV4-1	ASSQGDRRREKLF